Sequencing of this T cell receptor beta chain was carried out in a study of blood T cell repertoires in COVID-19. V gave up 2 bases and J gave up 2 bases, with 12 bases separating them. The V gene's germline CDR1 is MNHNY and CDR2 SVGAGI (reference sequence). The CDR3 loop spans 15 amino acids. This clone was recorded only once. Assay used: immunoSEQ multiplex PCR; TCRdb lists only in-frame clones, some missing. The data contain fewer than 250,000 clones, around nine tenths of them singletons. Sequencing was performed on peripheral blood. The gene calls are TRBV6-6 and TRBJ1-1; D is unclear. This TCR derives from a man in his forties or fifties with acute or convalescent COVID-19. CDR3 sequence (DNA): TGTGCCAGCAGTTACGTTCAGGCGCCTAACACTGAAGCTTTCTTT. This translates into CASSYVQAPNTEAFF.